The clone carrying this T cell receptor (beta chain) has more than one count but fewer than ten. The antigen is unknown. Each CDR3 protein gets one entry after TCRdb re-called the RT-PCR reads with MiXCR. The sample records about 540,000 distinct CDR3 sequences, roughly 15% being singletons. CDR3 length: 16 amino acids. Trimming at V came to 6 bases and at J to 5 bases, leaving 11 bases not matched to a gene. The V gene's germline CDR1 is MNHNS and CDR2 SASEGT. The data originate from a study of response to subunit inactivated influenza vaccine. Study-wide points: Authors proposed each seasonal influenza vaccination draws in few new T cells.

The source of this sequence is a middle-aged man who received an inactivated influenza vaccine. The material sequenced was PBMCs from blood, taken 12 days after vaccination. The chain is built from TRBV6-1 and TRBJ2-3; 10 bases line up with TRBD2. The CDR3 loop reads CASSSQPAGGVDTQYF. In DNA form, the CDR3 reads TGTGCCAGCAGCTCCCAACCAGCGGGAGGGGTAGATACGCAGTATTTT.